This section outlines one TCR beta chain sequence together with its context. The antigen is undetermined. This record comes from a study of cytomegalovirus exposure and HLA in healthy donors. Regarding the study as a whole: With later analysis, a missense DCLRE1C variant became linked to TCR beta V- and J-gene trimming. Presence/absence analyses assumed roughly uniform sequencing depth across donors. Later analysis showed most CMV-associated TCR beta chains appearing HLA-restricted.

Primers for the PCR totalled 60 Vbeta and 13 Jbeta. The data were produced by immunoSEQ multiplex PCR, yet TCRdb's version contains in-frame clones alone and is incomplete. Of approximately 95,000 clones listed, about four fifths are singletons. V was clipped by 4 bases and J by 2 bases; unmatched bases: 4. The CDR3 sequence is 14 residues long. Germline V CDR1 and CDR2: SGHVS, FNYEAQ. The gene calls are TRBV7-6 and TRBJ2-7, with 8 bases matching TRBD2. The origin of this receptor is a man in his late teens or twenties in good health and CMV-seropositive. The sequencing sample was made of PBMCs. The CDR3 region is CASSSRGGAYEQYF. The CDR3 DNA sequence: TGTGCCAGCAGCTCCCGGGGGGGCGCCTACGAGCAGTACTTC.